This T cell receptor (beta chain) was obtained from a study of T-cell reconstitution after alpha-beta-depleted transplantation in children. Between the trimmed V and J ends, which lost 2 bases and 3 bases, there was a span of 17 bases. Germline V gene lookup returns CDR1 MNHEY and CDR2 SMNVEV (reference sequence). The CDR3 covers 16 residues. The TCRbeta library incorporated unique molecular identifiers. TCRdb used MiXCR to reprocess the PCR reads, holding one entry per CDR3 protein. This table holds a few hundred thousand distinct CDR3 sequences, 10% to 15% found once. In this sample, this clonotype turned up a few times.

The chain couples TRBV27 to TRBJ2-7; a possible D gene is TRBD1 (6 bases). This receptor was taken from a male patient between 10 and 17 years old who had a stem cell transplant for acute myeloid leukemia, so the T cells may come from the graft donor. Material: PBMCs, mostly from graft donor cells, obtained 360 days after TCRalphabeta/CD19-depleted stem cell transplant. CDR3 bases: TGTGCCAGCAGTTTAGGTCAGGGGCCCCTACTCTACGAGCAGTACTTC. Its protein product is CASSLGQGPLLYEQYF.